This T cell receptor (beta chain) is from a study of blood T cell repertoires in COVID-19. Study-level background: The study drew acute and convalescent COVID-19 samples from the United States, Italy and Spain. In each case, the material was cDNA or gDNA derived from T cells, B-cell-depleted T cells, or PBMCs.

Original handling: The assay estimated nucleated cells by amplifying reference gene primers. Measured with immunoSEQ multiplex PCR; TCRdb has only the in-frame clones, and not every one. The DNA gave D and trimming, while V, J and clone size come from that table. The data contain more than 3,000 clones, approximately 80% of them seen just once; the ten biggest clones take up roughly 47%. The CDR3 loop spans 13 amino acids. Germline assignment: CDR1 MNHNS and CDR2 SASEGT. V was clipped by 2 bases and J by 3 bases, with 6 bases between them. This clone has just a few counts. Material: peripheral blood. V usage is TRBV6-1 and J usage is TRBJ2-3; D remains ambiguous. The TCR sequence derives from a human donor in a cohort sampled during active COVID-19. DNA of the CDR3: TGTGCCAGCAGTGAAACTCCGACAGATACGCAGTATTTT. Amino acids: CASSETPTDTQYF.